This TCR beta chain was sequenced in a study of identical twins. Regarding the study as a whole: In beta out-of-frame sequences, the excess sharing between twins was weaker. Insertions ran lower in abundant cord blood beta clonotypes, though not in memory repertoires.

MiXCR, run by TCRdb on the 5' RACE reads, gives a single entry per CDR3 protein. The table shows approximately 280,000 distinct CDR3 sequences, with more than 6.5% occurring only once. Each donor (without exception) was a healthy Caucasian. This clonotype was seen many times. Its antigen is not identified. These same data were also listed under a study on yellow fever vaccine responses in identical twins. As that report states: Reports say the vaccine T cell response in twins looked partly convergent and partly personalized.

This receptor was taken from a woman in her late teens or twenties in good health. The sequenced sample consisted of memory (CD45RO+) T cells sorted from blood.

The CDR3 nucleotides are TGCGCCAGCATTAGCGGGAGTCGGGAGACCCAGTACTTC. Translating gives CASISGSRETQYF. This chain uses TRBV10-2 with TRBJ2-5; 9 bases line up with TRBD2. Germline CDR1 is WSHSY and CDR2 is SAAADI. V shed 7 bases and J 5 bases; nucleotides not matched to a gene: 5. The CDR3 sequence is 13 residues long.